The T cell receptor beta chain under discussion was sequenced for a study of patients and donors after allogeneic stem cell transplantation. Germline loops: CDR1 SEHNR, CDR2 FQNEAQ (reference sequence). The CDR3 runs 15 residues. V shed 4 bases and J shed 0 bases, with 9 bases lying between them. TCRdb recomputed calls from the RT-PCR reads with MiXCR, one row per CDR3 protein. The sample lists 190,000 or so distinct CDR3 sequences; 38% were seen once. The clonotype was recovered from a human donor who was either an allogeneic HSCT recipient or a stem cell or donor lymphocyte infusion donor (not recorded which). It is not recorded whose cells these are; they may come from a transplant donor. The sample consisted of blood, either unsorted or a sorted T cell fraction (not recorded which). J is TRBJ1-4 and V is TRBV7-9; D not certain. The CDR3 here is CASSWTAATNEKLFF. The CDR3, as DNA: TGTGCCAGCAGCTGGACGGCTGCAACTAATGAAAAACTGTTTTTT.